These 24 T cell receptor beta chains originate from one sample sequenced in a study of cytomegalovirus exposure and HLA in healthy donors. Researchers ran the PCR with 60 Vbeta and 13 Jbeta primers. The method was immunoSEQ multiplex PCR; TCRdb's version includes in-frame clones alone and lacks a portion of them. The sample consists of around 190,000 clones, roughly 80% of them appearing once. What was sequenced was PBMCs. These receptors came from a man aged 40-49 years in good health and CMV-seropositive.

The rearrangement joins TRBV29-1 to TRBJ2-5; tentatively, D is TRBD1 (6 bases). The V and J ends lost 8 bases and 2 bases respectively, with 12 bases between them. Germline assignment: CDR1 SQVTM and CDR2 ANQGSEA. The CDR3 runs 12 residues. CDR3 protein: CSFRGGQETQYF. CDR3 coding DNA: TGCAGCTTCAGAGGGGGTCAAGAGACCCAGTACTTC.

The V call is TRBV19, the J call TRBJ1-5; no clear D. CDR3 length equals 15 residues. Trimming removed 0 bases at V and 2 bases at J, with 8 bases between. The germline V gene encodes CDR1 LNHDA and CDR2 SQIVND (reference sequence). CDR3 nucleotides: TGTGCCAGTAGTATAGACCCGCGGGGCAATCAGCCCCAGCATTTT. Translating gives CASSIDPRGNQPQHF.

As to this clone: Other nucleotide sequences in the sample specify the same CDR3. The gene calls are TRBV6-5 and TRBJ1-1; 7 bases agree with TRBD1. The ends lost 6 bases at V and 5 bases at J; junction bases unmatched: 6. The CDR3 totals 13 residues. Per germline, CDR1 MNHEY and CDR2 SVGAGI. CDR3 loop: CASSLQGGTEAFF. Here the CDR3 DNA reads TGTGCCAGCAGCCTGCAGGGGGGAACTGAAGCTTTCTTT.

This sequence joins TRBV7-2 and TRBJ2-2; TRBD2 aligns across 7 bases. The germline V gene has CDR1 SGHTA and CDR2 FQGNSA. J gave up 5 bases and V 4 bases, and 7 bases lay outside the gene matches. The CDR3 consists of 15 residues. CDR3 DNA: TGTGCCAGCAGCTCCGGGCGGGAGTGGACCGGGGAGCTGTTTTTT. The encoded protein is CASSSGREWTGELFF.

V is TRBV7-9 and J is TRBJ2-7; 9 bases line up with TRBD1. Per germline, CDR1 SEHNR and CDR2 FQNEAQ (reference sequence). Germline trimming cut 3 bases from V and 2 bases from J; bases unmatched to any gene: 2. The CDR3 runs to 14 residues. This CDR3 reads CASSLGQGTYEQYF. The DNA of the CDR3 is TGTGCCAGCAGCTTGGGACAGGGAACCTACGAGCAGTACTTC.

The J gene is TRBJ1-3, the V gene TRBV5-1; no firm D call. CDR3 length: 21 amino acids. Per germline, CDR1 SGHRS and CDR2 YFSETQ. Trimming pared 2 bases from V and 0 bases from J, leaving 27 bases between. The CDR3 reads CASSFPPGRRACAGSGNTIYF. CDR3 nucleotide sequence: TGCGCCAGCAGCTTCCCCCCGGGGAGGCGTGCATGCGCCGGCTCTGGAAACACCATATATTTT.

This clone was observed a few times. V is TRBV6-1 and J is TRBJ2-4, with TRBD2 matching 9 bases. J gave up 13 bases and V 6 bases, and 16 bases lay outside the gene matches. Germline CDR1 and CDR2: MNHNS and SASEGT. The CDR3 totals 15 residues. CDR3 loop: CASRTPRGGPPEQYF. The CDR3 DNA is TGTGCCAGCAGAACACCGCGGGGGGGACCACCTGAACAGTACTTC.

V is TRBV29-1 and J is TRBJ2-2; 8 nucleotides match TRBD1. This CDR3 comprises 13 residues. The germline V gene has CDR1 SQVTM and CDR2 ANQGSEA. This CDR3 reads CSGGQANTGELFF. The CDR3 DNA reads as TGCAGTGGGGGACAGGCGAACACCGGGGAGCTGTTTTTT.

J is TRBJ2-5 and V is TRBV10-3; 7 nucleotides line up with TRBD2. Losses at the gene ends were 2 bases for V and 3 bases for J; bases not matched to a gene: 12. The germline V gene encodes CDR1 ENHRY and CDR2 SYGVKD. This CDR3 contains 17 residues. CDR3 nucleotide sequence: TGTGCCATCAGTGAGCACCGCGGAGCTAGCGGTAAAGAGACCCAGTACTTC. Translation gives CAISEHRGASGKETQYF.

This chain's CDR3 is CASSFGDPTGELFF. In nucleotides, the CDR3 is TGTGCCAGCAGCTTCGGGGATCCCACCGGGGAGCTGTTTTTT. The V and J genes are TRBV11-3 and TRBJ2-2, with TRBD2 as a possible D gene (5 bases). V shed 3 bases and J shed 4 bases, with 9 bases lying between them. This CDR3 has 14 amino acids. Germline CDR1 reads SGHNT; CDR2 reads YENEEA.

The chain joins TRBV11-2 to TRBJ1-2; TRBD1 might be the D (6 bases). Trimming took 2 bases from V and 5 from J, leaving 12 bases between them. Germline V gene sequence: CDR1 SGHAT, CDR2 FQNNGV. This CDR3 spans 14 amino acids. The CDR3 DNA is TGTGCCAGCAGCTTAACCGGGACACGGTATGGCTACACCTTC. Amino acids: CASSLTGTRYGYTF.

V is TRBV6-6 and J is TRBJ2-7; tentatively, D is TRBD2 (5 bases). Trimming pared 2 bases from V and 0 bases from J, leaving 8 bases between. The germline gives CDR1 MNHNY, CDR2 SVGAGI (reference sequence). This CDR3 region has 14 residues. CDR3 protein: CASSYVGASYEQYF. CDR3 nucleotide sequence: TGTGCCAGCAGTTACGTGGGAGCCTCCTACGAGCAGTACTTC.

V and J are TRBV5-1 and TRBJ1-2; D call uncertain. The length of the CDR3 is 13 residues. V was pared by 2 bases and J by 1 base, with 6 bases between. CDR1 SGHRS and CDR2 YFSETQ come from the germline V gene. CDR3 loop: CASSFDINYGYTF. CDR3 sequence (DNA): TGCGCCAGCAGCTTCGACATTAACTATGGCTACACCTTC.

V gene TRBV7-2 combines with J gene TRBJ2-7; 7 nucleotides align to TRBD2. The CDR3 spans 14 residues. With 2 bases clipped from V and 6 bases from J, the junction kept 7 bases outside the gene matches. Per germline, CDR1 SGHTA and CDR2 FQGNSA. CDR3 sequence reads: CASSLFGGTGEQYF. The CDR3, as DNA: TGTGCCAGCAGCTTATTCGGGGGGACTGGCGAGCAGTACTTC. The variable domain in full, completed from reference TRBV7-2 and TRBJ2-7, reads GAGVSQSPSNKVTEKGKDVELRCDPISGHTALYWYRQSLGQGLEFLIYFQGNSAPDKSGLPSDRFSAERTGGSVSTLTIQRTQQEDSAVYLCASSLFGGTGEQYFGPGTRLTVT.

This clone has only one observation. The genes are TRBV10-1 and TRBJ2-1; TRBD2 might be the D (5 bases). This CDR3 is built from 14 residues. V was shortened by 5 bases and J by 2 bases, with 10 bases between the two germline ends. Germline lookup yields CDR1 WNHNN and CDR2 SYGVQD (reference sequence). The CDR3 loop is CASSPGLAYNEQFF. DNA for the CDR3: TGCGCCAGCAGTCCCGGACTGGCCTACAATGAGCAGTTCTTC.

This clone has more than one count but fewer than ten. The V and J genes are TRBV19 and TRBJ2-3; 11 bases are shared with TRBD2. Looked up from germline, CDR1 is LNHDA and CDR2 is SQIVND (reference sequence). J was trimmed by 1 base and V by 8 bases; bases with no gene match: 2. This CDR3 is built from 14 residues. The CDR3 loop is CASSTSGGTDTQYF. For the CDR3, the DNA is TGTGCCAGTTCGACTAGCGGGGGCACAGATACGCAGTATTTT.

This chain connects TRBV6-1 to TRBJ2-2, with a tentative D call TRBD1 (6 bases). The CDR3 loop spans 14 amino acids. The V gene lost 7 bases and the J gene lost 3 bases, with 12 bases spanning the gap. Germline V gene lookup returns CDR1 MNHNS and CDR2 SASEGT. The CDR3 DNA reads TGTGCCAGCACAGGACAGATCTACACCGGGGAGCTGTTTTTT. Its protein is CASTGQIYTGELFF.

The chain joins TRBV2 to TRBJ2-1; 7 bases map to TRBD2. From germline, CDR1 is SNHLY and CDR2 FYNNEI. CDR3 length equals 20 residues. Losses at the gene ends were 4 bases for V and 0 bases for J; bases not matched to a gene: 18. CDR3 nucleotide sequence: TGTGCCAGCAGTGGCCCCGCGGGGCTGACTAGCCGTTACTCCTACAATGAGCAGTTCTTC. This gives the protein CASSGPAGLTSRYSYNEQFF.

J is TRBJ2-7 and V is TRBV14, with a tentative D call TRBD2 (6 bases). Trimming removed 8 bases from V and 3 bases from J, with 17 bases in between. The CDR3 runs 14 residues. Germline loops: CDR1 SGHDN, CDR2 FVKESK. In DNA form, the CDR3 reads TGTGCCAGCGCACGGAGCTTGGGACTCTACGAGCAGTACTTC. It encodes CASARSLGLYEQYF. The full variable domain, its missing parts supplied by reference TRBV14 and TRBJ2-7, is EAGVTQFPSHSVIEKGQTVTLRCDPISGHDNLYWYRRVMGKEIKFLLHFVKESKQDESGMPNNRFLAERTGGTYSTLKVQPAELEDSGVYFCASARSLGLYEQYFGPGTRLTVT.

This chain uses TRBV6-5 with TRBJ1-5; no reliable D call. The CDR3 totals 15 residues. V was clipped by 5 bases and J by 0 bases, with 11 bases between them. Germline CDR1 reads MNHEY; CDR2 reads SVGAGI. The CDR3 protein is CASSGGLYSNQPQHF. The CDR3 nucleotides are TGTGCCAGCAGTGGAGGACTGTATAGCAATCAGCCCCAGCATTTT.

The CDR3 region has the DNA TGTGCCAGTAGCGCGGACAGGGGGACTATCACTGAAGCTTTCTTT. It yields the protein CASSADRGTITEAFF. V is TRBV19 and J is TRBJ1-1, with 10 bases identical to TRBD1. CDR3 length: 15 residues. Germline V gives CDR1 LNHDA, CDR2 SQIVND (reference sequence). Germline trimming cut 6 bases from V and 4 bases from J; bases unmatched to any gene: 8.

A note on this clone: The same CDR3 is also encoded by other DNA sequences in this sample. The chain joins TRBV6-5 to TRBJ1-4, with D perhaps matching TRBD1 (5 bases). V was clipped by 2 bases and J by 7 bases, with 11 bases between them. This CDR3 comprises 14 residues. Germline CDR1 reads MNHEY; CDR2 reads SVGAGI. In DNA, the CDR3 is TGTGCCAGCAGTTACGGGCAGGGTGGTGAAAAACTGTTTTTT. Amino acids: CASSYGQGGEKLFF.

The chain employs TRBV28 and TRBJ2-2; 12 nucleotides agree with TRBD2. After removal of 8 bases from V and 4 bases from J, the junction contained 2 bases not matched to a gene. This CDR3 contains 14 residues. The germline V gene encodes CDR1 MDHEN and CDR2 SYDVKM. CDR3 in amino acids: CASGLAGFTGELFF. CDR3 coding DNA: TGTGCCAGCGGACTAGCGGGGTTCACCGGGGAGCTGTTTTTT. The full variable domain, rest sourced from reference TRBV28 and TRBJ2-2, is DVKVTQSSRYLVKRTGEKVFLECVQDMDHENMFWYRQDPGLGLRLIYFSYDVKMKEKGDIPEGYSVSREKKERFSLILESASTNQTSMYLCASGLAGFTGELFFGEGSRLTVL.

The chain couples TRBV10-2 to TRBJ2-1, with 14 bases matching TRBD2. Trimming cost V 7 bases and J 8 bases; bases outside gene matches: 7. CDR1 and CDR2 from the germline V gene are WSHSY and SAAADI. CDR3 length: 15 residues. The chain's CDR3 is CASTGTSGSPDEQFF. The CDR3 DNA reads TGCGCCAGCACCGGGACTAGCGGGAGTCCCGATGAGCAGTTCTTC.